The following is a T cell receptor (beta chain) sequence with its context. The antigen remains unidentified. The sample originates from a study of cytomegalovirus exposure and HLA in healthy donors. Study in general: A later analysis reported the 100 to 150 validation repertoires used the same platform as the approximately 650 first-cohort repertoires. Findings and caveats of the study: Cytomegalovirus association was listed for roughly 160 TCR beta chains. The tendency of first-cohort TCR clusters to co-occur in the 90 to 150 validation repertoires was the finding of a later analysis.

Profiled with immunoSEQ multiplex PCR; TCRdb holds only in-frame clones, not every one. This table holds some 250,000 clones, less than 95% found once. V shed 3 bases and J 7 bases; nucleotides not matched to a gene: 9. The CDR3 is 15 residues long. CDR1 and CDR2 (germline): LNHDA, SQIVND (reference sequence). The origin of this receptor is a woman younger than 45 in good health and CMV-seronegative. Material: PBMCs. The gene calls are TRBV19 and TRBJ2-1; TRBD2 matches 7 bases. For the CDR3, the DNA is TGTGCCAGTAGTATTGGGCGGGAGACGGGAAATGAGCAGTTCTTC. This sequence encodes CASSIGRETGNEQFF.